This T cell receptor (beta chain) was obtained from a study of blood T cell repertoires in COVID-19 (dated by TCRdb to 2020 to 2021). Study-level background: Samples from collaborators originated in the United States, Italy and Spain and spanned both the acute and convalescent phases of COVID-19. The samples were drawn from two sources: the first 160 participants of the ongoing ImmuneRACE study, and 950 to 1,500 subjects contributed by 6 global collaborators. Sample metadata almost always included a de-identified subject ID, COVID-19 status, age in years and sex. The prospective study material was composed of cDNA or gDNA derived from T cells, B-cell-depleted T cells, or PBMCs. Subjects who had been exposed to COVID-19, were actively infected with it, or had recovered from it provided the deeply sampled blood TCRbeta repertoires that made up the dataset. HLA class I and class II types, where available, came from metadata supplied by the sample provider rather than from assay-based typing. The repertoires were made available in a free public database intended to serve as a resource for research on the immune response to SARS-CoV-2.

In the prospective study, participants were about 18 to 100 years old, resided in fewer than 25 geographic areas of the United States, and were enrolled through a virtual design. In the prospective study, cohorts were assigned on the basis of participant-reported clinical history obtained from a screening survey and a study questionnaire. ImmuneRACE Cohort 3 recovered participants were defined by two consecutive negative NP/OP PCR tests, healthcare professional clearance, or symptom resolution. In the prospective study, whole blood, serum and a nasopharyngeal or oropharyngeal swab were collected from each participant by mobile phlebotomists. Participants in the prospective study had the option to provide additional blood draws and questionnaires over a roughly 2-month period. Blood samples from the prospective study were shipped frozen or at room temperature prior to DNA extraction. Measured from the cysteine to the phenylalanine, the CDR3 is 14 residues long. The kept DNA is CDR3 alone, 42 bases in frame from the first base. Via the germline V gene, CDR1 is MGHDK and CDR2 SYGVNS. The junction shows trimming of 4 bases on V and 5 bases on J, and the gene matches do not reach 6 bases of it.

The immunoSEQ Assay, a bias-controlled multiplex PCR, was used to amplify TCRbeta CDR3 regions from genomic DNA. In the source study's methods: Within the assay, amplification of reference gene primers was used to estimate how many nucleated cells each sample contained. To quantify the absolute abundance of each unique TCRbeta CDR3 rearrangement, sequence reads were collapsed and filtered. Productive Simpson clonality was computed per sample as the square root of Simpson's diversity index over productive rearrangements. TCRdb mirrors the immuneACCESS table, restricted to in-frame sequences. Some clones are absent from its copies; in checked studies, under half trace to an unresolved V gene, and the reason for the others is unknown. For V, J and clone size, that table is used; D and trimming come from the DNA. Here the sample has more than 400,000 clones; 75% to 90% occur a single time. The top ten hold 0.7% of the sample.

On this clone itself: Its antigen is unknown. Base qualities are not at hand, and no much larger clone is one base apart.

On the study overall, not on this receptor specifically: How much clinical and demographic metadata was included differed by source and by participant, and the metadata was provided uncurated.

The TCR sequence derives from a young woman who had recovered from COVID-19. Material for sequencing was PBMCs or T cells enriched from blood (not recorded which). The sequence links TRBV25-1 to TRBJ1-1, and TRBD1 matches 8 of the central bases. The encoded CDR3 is CASSGADRETEAFF. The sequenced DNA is TGTGCCAGCAGTGGCGCGGACAGGGAAACTGAAGCTTTCTTT.